Shown below are 28 T cell receptor beta chains from a single sample sequenced in a study of T cell repertoires in cytomegalovirus infection. Which antigens these TCRs recognize remains unknown. TCRdb redid the calling of the reads with MiXCR, one entry per CDR3 protein. The table shows approximately 470,000 distinct CDR3 sequences, with roughly 46% occurring only once. This specimen was cultured PBMCs, taken from culture after CMV antigen stimulation. These receptor sequences come from a human donor in good health (CMV status not recorded). Some clones in this sample may be carry-over from other donors' samples.

The rearrangement links TRBV11-2 to TRBJ2-1; TRBD2 might be the D (6 bases). The CDR3 consists of 18 residues. With 1 base removed from V and 4 bases from J, the gap between germline ends came to 20 bases. Germline V gene sequence: CDR1 SGHAT, CDR2 FQNNGV. CDR3 sequence: CASSLGDRLVGGYNEQFF. The CDR3 nucleotides are TGTGCCAGCAGCTTAGGGGATCGACTAGTGGGTGGGTACAATGAGCAGTTCTTC.

The V gene is TRBV12-3 or TRBV12-4, the J gene TRBJ2-5; D possibly corresponds to TRBD2 (5 bases). The CDR3 extends over 14 amino acids. The V gene lost 6 bases and the J gene lost 5 bases, with 16 bases spanning the gap. The CDR3 spells CASSHGRRRETQYF. The CDR3 DNA sequence: TGTGCCAGCAGCCATGGACGGAGGCGGGAGACCCAGTACTTC.

The V call is TRBV27, the J call TRBJ2-6, with 11 bases matching TRBD1. Germline CDR1 is MNHEY and CDR2 is SMNVEV (reference sequence). The CDR3 covers 18 residues. With 5 bases clipped from V and 2 bases from J, the junction kept 8 bases outside the gene matches. The CDR3 nucleotides are TGTGCCAGCAGTCCCCCGGGACAGGGGGACCCTGGGGCCAACGTCCTGACTTTC. Translating gives CASSPPGQGDPGANVLTF. The entire variable domain, with the rest obtained from reference TRBV27 and TRBJ2-6, is as follows: EAQVTQNPRYLITVTGKKLTVTCSQNMNHEYMSWYRQDPGLGLRQIYYSMNVEVTDKGDVPEGYKVSRKEKRNFPLILESPSPNQTSLYFCASSPPGQGDPGANVLTFGAGSRLTVL.

The chain recombines TRBV7-2 with TRBJ2-1; D gene uncertain. The germline gives CDR1 SGHTA, CDR2 FQGNSA. This CDR3 is 13 amino acids long. V lost 0 bases, J lost 15 bases, and 15 bases lay in between. The CDR3 region has the DNA TGTGCCAGCAGCTTAGCCGGGTGGCCCTTAAGGTTCTTC. Translation gives CASSLAGWPLRFF. Supplemented by reference TRBV7-2 and TRBJ2-1, the full variable domain reads GAGVSQSPSNKVTEKGKDVELRCDPISGHTALYWYRQSLGQGLEFLIYFQGNSAPDKSGLPSDRFSAERTGGSVSTLTIQRTQQEDSAVYLCASSLAGWPLRFFGPGTRLTVL.

CDR3 in amino acids: CASSQTGATNEKLFF. As DNA, the CDR3 is TGTGCCAGCAGTCAGACAGGTGCAACTAATGAAAAACTGTTTTTT. J is TRBJ1-4 and V is TRBV12-3 or TRBV12-4; a possible D gene is TRBD1 (6 bases). The CDR3 runs to 15 residues. V shed 5 bases and J shed 0 bases, with 10 bases lying between them.

The gene calls are TRBV6-8 and TRBJ1-5; TRBD1 matches 8 bases. Trimming removed 5 bases from V and 5 bases from J; junction bases left unmatched: 5. This CDR3 is built from 14 residues. Germline lookup yields CDR1 MNHGY and CDR2 SAAAGT. The CDR3, as DNA: TGTGCCAGCAGTGGACAGGGTTTTGATCAGCCCCAGCATTTT. Its translation is CASSGQGFDQPQHF.

The chain combines TRBV4-3 with TRBJ2-3; D unresolved. The V gene's germline CDR1 is LGHNA and CDR2 YSLEER. The V and J ends lost 1 base and 5 bases respectively, with 7 bases between them. The CDR3 runs 13 residues. CDR3 bases: TGCGCCAGCAGCCAAGCGTTTAGAGATACGCAGTATTTT. Encoded protein: CASSQAFRDTQYF.

V and J are TRBV6-2 or TRBV6-3 and TRBJ2-1; TRBD2 matches at 9 bases. Trimming took 2 bases from V and 3 from J; bases not matched to a gene: 14. There are 19 residues in the CDR3. Germline V gives CDR1 MNHEY, CDR2 SVGEGT. CDR3 in DNA: TGTGCCAGCAGTTACCCAAGCACCCTTGAGCGGGGGGACTACAATGAGCAGTTCTTC. Translating gives CASSYPSTLERGDYNEQFF.

The chain employs TRBV20-1 and TRBJ1-5; possible D gene TRBD1, 5 bases. The germline gives CDR1 DFQATT, CDR2 SNEGSKA (reference sequence). The CDR3 covers 16 residues. With 2 bases removed from V and 7 bases from J, the gap between germline ends came to 21 bases. The CDR3 nucleotides read TGCAGTGCTAGACCCCCCCTCGGGACTAGTACACAGCCCCAGCATTTT. Amino acids: CSARPPLGTSTQPQHF.

This clonotype has just a few counts. The rearrangement links TRBV6-1 to TRBJ2-1; tentatively, D is TRBD2 (5 bases). Germline CDR1 and CDR2: MNHNS and SASEGT. The CDR3 length is 12 residues. Trimming cost V 8 bases and J 4 bases, with 9 bases left between them. The CDR3 spells CASHPGYNEQFF. The CDR3 coding sequence is TGTGCCAGCCACCCGGGGTACAATGAGCAGTTCTTC.

This chain links TRBV6-2 or TRBV6-3 with TRBJ1-1, with D possibly TRBD1 on 6 matching bases. Germline V gene sequence: CDR1 MNHEY, CDR2 SVGEGT. The CDR3 has 20 residues. V lost 5 bases to trimming and J lost 0 bases, with 28 bases between them. The CDR3 nucleotides are TGTGCCAGCAGTCGGGAGCGATACGGGGGCAGAATACTTTTGAACACTGAAGCTTTCTTT. Encoded protein: CASSRERYGGRILLNTEAFF.

The rearrangement joins TRBV7-6 to TRBJ2-5; no clear D. The germline V and J ends were trimmed by 5 bases and 2 bases, with 9 bases remaining between them. CDR1 and CDR2 (germline): SGHVS, FNYEAQ. The CDR3 loop spans 13 amino acids. The CDR3 protein is CASSRRPQETQYF. CDR3 bases: TGTGCCAGCAGCCGTCGACCTCAAGAGACCCAGTACTTC. Full variable domain (remainder filled in from reference TRBV7-6 and TRBJ2-5): GAGVSQSPRYKVTKRGQDVALRCDPISGHVSLYWYRQALGQGPEFLTYFNYEAQQDKSGLPNDRFSAERPEGSISTLTIQRTEQRDSAMYRCASSRRPQETQYFGPGTRLLVL.

CDR3 region: CASRKRGPGELFF. The CDR3, as DNA: TGTGCCAGCAGAAAACGAGGTCCCGGGGAGCTGTTTTTT. This chain joins TRBV6-1 and TRBJ2-2; D gene uncertain. With 6 bases removed from V and 6 bases from J, the gap between germline ends came to 11 bases. The germline gives CDR1 MNHNS, CDR2 SASEGT. This CDR3 contains 13 residues.

The chain joins TRBV7-2 to TRBJ2-3, with 10 bases that match TRBD1. Germline lookup yields CDR1 SGHTA and CDR2 FQGNSA. This CDR3 has 18 residues. V lost 0 bases to trimming and J lost 3 bases; unmatched junction nucleotides: 9. Here the CDR3 reads CASSLAYQGQGRTDTQYF. CDR3 in DNA: TGTGCCAGCAGCTTAGCGTATCAGGGACAGGGGAGGACAGATACGCAGTATTTT.

This clonotype was counted only a few times. The chain employs TRBV7-8 and TRBJ2-7; 9 positions match TRBD1. Germline V lookup: CDR1 SGHVS, CDR2 FQNEAQ. This CDR3 spans 15 amino acids. J gave up 3 bases and V 5 bases, and 8 bases lay outside the gene matches. The CDR3, as DNA: TGTGCCAGCAGCACATGGGACAGGGCCGACTACGAGCAGTACTTC. Its translation is CASSTWDRADYEQYF.

The chain couples TRBV12-3 or TRBV12-4 to TRBJ2-1; 9 nucleotides match TRBD1. Unmatched junction bases numbered 6, after V lost 5 bases and J lost 4 bases. This CDR3 comprises 15 residues. The CDR3 spells CASSTWTGAYNEQFF. CDR3 DNA: TGTGCCAGCAGTACATGGACAGGGGCGTACAATGAGCAGTTCTTC.

This chain links TRBV6-6 with TRBJ2-1; D not resolved. This CDR3 is built from 16 residues. The V gene lost 0 bases and the J gene lost 2 bases, with 11 bases spanning the gap. The germline V gene encodes CDR1 MNHNY and CDR2 SVGAGI (reference sequence). CDR3 region: CASSYSSRKAYNEQFF. CDR3 sequence (DNA): TGTGCCAGCAGTTACTCGTCCAGAAAGGCCTACAATGAGCAGTTCTTC.

V gene TRBV12-3 or TRBV12-4 combines with J gene TRBJ2-7, with 13 bases fitting TRBD2. The J segment lost 2 bases and the V segment lost 6 bases, leaving 10 bases of the junction unmatched. The CDR3 extends over 17 amino acids. CDR3 protein: CASSRHTSGRVTYEQYF. The CDR3 bases are TGTGCCAGCAGCCGACATACTAGCGGGAGGGTTACCTACGAGCAGTACTTC.

This clonotype has more than one count but fewer than ten. This chain links TRBV7-2 with TRBJ2-7, with D uncertain. The length of the CDR3 is 15 residues. From germline, CDR1 is SGHTA and CDR2 FQGNSA. V lost 4 bases, J lost 0 bases, and 13 bases lay in between. The DNA for the CDR3 is TGTGCCAGCAGCTCTAAGCCGACAAGCTCCTACGAGCAGTACTTC. Amino acids: CASSSKPTSSYEQYF.

This chain connects TRBV19 to TRBJ2-1, with TRBD2 as a possible D gene (5 bases). CDR3 length equals 15 residues. Trimming shortened V by 3 bases and J by 3 bases, and 12 bases separated the two germline ends. CDR1 and CDR2 from the germline V gene are LNHDA and SQIVND (reference sequence). This chain's CDR3 is CASSISSRGYNEQFF. Here the CDR3 DNA reads TGTGCCAGTAGTATTTCTAGCCGGGGCTACAATGAGCAGTTCTTC.

To note about this clonotype: One end of the junction fails to match germline, which may point to a read error. In DNA form, the CDR3 reads TGTGCCAGCAGCCAAGAAGTGGGCGGGGATGAGCAGTTCTTC. It specifies CASSQEVGGDEQFF. The chain carries TRBV4-1 and TRBJ2-1; maybe TRBD2 (6 bases). This CDR3 has 14 amino acids. In germline, CDR1 is MGHRA, CDR2 YSYEKL.

The chain employs TRBV3-1 and TRBJ2-5; D perhaps matches TRBD2 (5 bases). Trimming stripped 2 bases from V and 9 bases from J, with 13 bases between. The CDR3 runs 13 residues. Germline lookup yields CDR1 LGHDT and CDR2 YNNKEL (reference sequence). CDR3 nucleotides: TGTGCCAGCAGCCAATCATCAAGAGGGCCCCAGTACTTC. This translates into CASSQSSRGPQYF.

This chain connects TRBV27 to TRBJ1-6, with a tentative D call TRBD1 (6 bases). The CDR3 contains 15 residues. Germline CDR1 and CDR2: MNHEY and SMNVEV (reference sequence). V was trimmed by 6 bases and J by 8 bases, leaving 17 bases between them. The CDR3 nucleotides are TGTGCCAGCAGAATTGCCGGGACACTAGATTCACCCCTCCACTTT. Translation: CASRIAGTLDSPLHF.

The chain employs TRBV6-5 and TRBJ1-1, with D perhaps TRBD1 (5 bases). The CDR3 totals 14 residues. V shed 6 bases and J shed 2 bases, with 13 bases lying between them. Germline lookup yields CDR1 MNHEY and CDR2 SVGAGI. The CDR3 here is CASSYRDLNTEAFF. The CDR3 DNA sequence: TGTGCCAGCAGCTACCGGGACTTAAACACTGAAGCTTTCTTT.

The chain links TRBV19 to TRBJ1-1; no clear D gene. The CDR3 runs 14 residues. Germline V gives CDR1 LNHDA, CDR2 SQIVND (reference sequence). V lost 7 bases and J lost 1, with 13 bases in between. The CDR3 nucleotides are TGTGCCAGTATTGATGAGATGGGGAACACTGAAGCTTTCTTT. This encodes CASIDEMGNTEAFF.

The genes are TRBV15 and TRBJ2-6; no clear D gene. Germline CDR1 reads LNHNV; CDR2 reads YYDKDF (reference sequence). Trimming removed 0 bases at V and 2 bases at J, with 8 bases between. The CDR3 spans 16 residues. The CDR3 DNA is TGTGCCACCAGCAGAGATCGGGTTGCTGGGGCCAACGTCCTGACTTTC. Protein sequence: CATSRDRVAGANVLTF.

In this sample, this clonotype turned up a few times. V usage is TRBV7-9 and J usage is TRBJ1-1; no firm D call. Germline CDR1 and CDR2: SEHNR and FQNEAQ (reference sequence). The CDR3 has 12 amino acids. V dropped 3 bases and J dropped 6 bases, with 8 bases sitting between them. In DNA, the CDR3 is TGTGCCAGCAGCTTCCAGATTGCTGAAGCTTTCTTT. It translates to CASSFQIAEAFF.

CDR3 DNA sequence: TGTGCTAGTGGTTTCTCCTTGGGGGAGCAGTACTTC. Protein: CASGFSLGEQYF. The chain is built from TRBV12-5 and TRBJ2-7; D gene ambiguous. CDR3 size: 12 residues. Per germline, CDR1 LGHNT and CDR2 FRNRAP. Between the trimmed V and J ends, which lost 3 bases and 7 bases, there was a span of 10 bases.